This T cell receptor (beta chain) was recovered during a study of T cell repertoires in cytomegalovirus infection. MiXCR, run by TCRdb on the reads, gives a single entry per CDR3 protein. The table records some 450,000 distinct CDR3 sequences, about 33% of them present only once. The CDR3 consists of 15 residues. Germline V gives CDR1 SGHRS, CDR2 YFSETQ. The ends were cut back, 0 bases at V and 2 bases at J, with 11 bases in the middle. This clonotype was seen only once. This chain connects TRBV5-1 to TRBJ1-1; D uncertain. Specimen: PBMCs. The source is a human donor in good health (CMV status not recorded). Some clones in this sample may be carry-over from other donors' samples. This chain's CDR3 is CASSLDVADNTEAFF. The CDR3 DNA follows: TGCGCCAGCAGCTTGGATGTGGCAGACAACACTGAAGCTTTCTTT.